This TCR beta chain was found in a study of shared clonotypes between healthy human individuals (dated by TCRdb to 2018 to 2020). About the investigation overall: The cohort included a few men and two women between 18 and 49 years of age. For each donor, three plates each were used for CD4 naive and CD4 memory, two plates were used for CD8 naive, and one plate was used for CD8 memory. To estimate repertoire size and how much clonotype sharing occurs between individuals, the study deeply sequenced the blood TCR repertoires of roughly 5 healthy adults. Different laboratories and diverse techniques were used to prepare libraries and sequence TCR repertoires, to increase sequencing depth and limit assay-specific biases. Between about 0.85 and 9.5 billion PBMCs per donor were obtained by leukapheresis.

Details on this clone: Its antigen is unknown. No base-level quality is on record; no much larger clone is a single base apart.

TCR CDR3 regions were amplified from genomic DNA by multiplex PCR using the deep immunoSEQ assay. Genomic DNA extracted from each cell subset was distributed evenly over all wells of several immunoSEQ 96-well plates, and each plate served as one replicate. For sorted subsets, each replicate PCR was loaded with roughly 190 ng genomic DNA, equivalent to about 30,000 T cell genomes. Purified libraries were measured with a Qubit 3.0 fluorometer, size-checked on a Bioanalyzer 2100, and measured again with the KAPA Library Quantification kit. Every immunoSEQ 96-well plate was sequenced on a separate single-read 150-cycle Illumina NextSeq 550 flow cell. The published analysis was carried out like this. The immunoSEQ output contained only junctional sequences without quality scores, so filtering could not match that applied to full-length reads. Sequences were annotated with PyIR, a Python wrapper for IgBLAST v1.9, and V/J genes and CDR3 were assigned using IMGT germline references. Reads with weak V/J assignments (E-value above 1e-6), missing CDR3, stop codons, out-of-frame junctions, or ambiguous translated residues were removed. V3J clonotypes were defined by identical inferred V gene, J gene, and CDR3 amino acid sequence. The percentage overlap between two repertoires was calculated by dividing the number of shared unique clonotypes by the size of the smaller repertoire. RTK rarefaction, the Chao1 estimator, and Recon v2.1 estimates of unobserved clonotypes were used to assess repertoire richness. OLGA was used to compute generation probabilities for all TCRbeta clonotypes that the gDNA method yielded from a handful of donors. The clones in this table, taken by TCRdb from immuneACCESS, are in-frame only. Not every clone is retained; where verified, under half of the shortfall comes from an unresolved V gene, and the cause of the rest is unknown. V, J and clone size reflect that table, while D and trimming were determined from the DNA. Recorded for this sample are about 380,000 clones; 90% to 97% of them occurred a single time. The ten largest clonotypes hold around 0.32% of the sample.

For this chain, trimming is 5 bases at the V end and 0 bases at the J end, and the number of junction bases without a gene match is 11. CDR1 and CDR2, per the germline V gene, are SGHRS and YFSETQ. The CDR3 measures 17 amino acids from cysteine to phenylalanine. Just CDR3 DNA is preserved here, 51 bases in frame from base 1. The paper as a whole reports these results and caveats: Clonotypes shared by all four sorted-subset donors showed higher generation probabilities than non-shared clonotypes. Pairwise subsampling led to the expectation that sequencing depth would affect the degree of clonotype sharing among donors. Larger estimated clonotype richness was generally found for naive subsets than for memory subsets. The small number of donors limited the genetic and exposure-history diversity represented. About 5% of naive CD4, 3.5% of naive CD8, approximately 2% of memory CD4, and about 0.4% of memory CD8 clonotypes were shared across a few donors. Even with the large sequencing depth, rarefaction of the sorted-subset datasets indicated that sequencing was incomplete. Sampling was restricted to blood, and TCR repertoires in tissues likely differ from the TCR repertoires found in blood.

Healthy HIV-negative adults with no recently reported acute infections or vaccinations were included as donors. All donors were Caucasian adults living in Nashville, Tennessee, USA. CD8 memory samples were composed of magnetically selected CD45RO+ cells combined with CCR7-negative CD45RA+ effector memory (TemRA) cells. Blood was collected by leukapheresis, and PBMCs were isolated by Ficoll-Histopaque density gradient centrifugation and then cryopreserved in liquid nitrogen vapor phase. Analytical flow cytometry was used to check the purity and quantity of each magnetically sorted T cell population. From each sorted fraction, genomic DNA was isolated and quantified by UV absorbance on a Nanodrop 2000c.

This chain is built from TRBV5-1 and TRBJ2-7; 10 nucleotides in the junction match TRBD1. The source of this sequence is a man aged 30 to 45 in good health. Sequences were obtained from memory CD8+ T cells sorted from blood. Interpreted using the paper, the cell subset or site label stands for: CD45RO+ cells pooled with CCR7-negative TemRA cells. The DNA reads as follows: TGCGCCAGCAGATACAGAGGGACAGGGGATCTCTCCTACGAGCAGTACTTC. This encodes CASRYRGTGDLSYEQYF.